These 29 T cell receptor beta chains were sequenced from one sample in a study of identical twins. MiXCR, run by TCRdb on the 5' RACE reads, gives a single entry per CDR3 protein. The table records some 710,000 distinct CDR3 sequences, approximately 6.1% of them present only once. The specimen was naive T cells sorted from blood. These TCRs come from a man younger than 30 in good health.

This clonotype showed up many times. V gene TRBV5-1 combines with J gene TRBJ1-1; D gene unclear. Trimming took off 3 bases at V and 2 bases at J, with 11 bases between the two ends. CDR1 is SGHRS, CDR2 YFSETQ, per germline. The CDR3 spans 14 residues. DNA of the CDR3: TGCGCCAGCAGCTGGAGGACTGGAAACACTGAAGCTTTCTTT. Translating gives CASSWRTGNTEAFF.

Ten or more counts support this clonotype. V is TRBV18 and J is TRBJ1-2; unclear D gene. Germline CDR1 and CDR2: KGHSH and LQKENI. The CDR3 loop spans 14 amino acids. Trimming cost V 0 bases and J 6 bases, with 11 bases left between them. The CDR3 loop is CASSPPSTVDGYTF. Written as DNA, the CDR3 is TGTGCCAGCTCACCACCATCAACAGTCGATGGCTACACCTTC.

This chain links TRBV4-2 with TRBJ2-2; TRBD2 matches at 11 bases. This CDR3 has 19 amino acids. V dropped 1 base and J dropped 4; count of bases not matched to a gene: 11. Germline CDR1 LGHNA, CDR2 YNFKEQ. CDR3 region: CASSQVGSGLAGFTGELFF. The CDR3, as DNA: TGTGCCAGCAGCCAAGTGGGGTCTGGACTAGCGGGTTTCACCGGGGAGCTGTTTTTT.

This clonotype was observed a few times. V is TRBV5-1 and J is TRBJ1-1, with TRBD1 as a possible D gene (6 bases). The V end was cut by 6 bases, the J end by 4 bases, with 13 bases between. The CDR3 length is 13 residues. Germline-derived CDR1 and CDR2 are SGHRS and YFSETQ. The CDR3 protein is CASMTGASTEAFF. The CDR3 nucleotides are TGCGCCAGCATGACAGGCGCTAGCACTGAAGCTTTCTTT. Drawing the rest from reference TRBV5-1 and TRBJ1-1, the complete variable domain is KAGVTQTPRYLIKTRGQQVTLSCSPISGHRSVSWYQQTPGQGLQFLFEYFSETQRNKGNFPGRFSGRQFSNSRSEMNVSTLELGDSALYLCASMTGASTEAFFGQGTRLTVV.

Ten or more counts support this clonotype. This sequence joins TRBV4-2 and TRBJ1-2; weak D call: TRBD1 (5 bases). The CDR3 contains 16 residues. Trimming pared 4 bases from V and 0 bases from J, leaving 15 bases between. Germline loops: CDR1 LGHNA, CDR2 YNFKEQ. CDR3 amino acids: CASSPKILGANYGYTF. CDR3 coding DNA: TGTGCCAGCAGCCCCAAGATTTTGGGGGCTAACTATGGCTACACCTTC.

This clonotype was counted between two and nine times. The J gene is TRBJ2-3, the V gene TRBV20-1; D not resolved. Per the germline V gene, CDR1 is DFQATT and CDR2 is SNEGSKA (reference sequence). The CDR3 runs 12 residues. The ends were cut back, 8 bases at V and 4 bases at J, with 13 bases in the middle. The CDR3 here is CSPAVGSDTQYF. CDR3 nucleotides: TGCAGTCCGGCTGTCGGTTCAGATACGCAGTATTTT.

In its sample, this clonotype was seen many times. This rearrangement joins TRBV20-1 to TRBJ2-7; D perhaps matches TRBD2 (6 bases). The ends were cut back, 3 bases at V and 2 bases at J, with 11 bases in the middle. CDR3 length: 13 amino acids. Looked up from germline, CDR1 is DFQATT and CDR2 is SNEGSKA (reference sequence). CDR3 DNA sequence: TGCAGTGCTAGCGGGAGTAACACCTACGAGCAGTACTTC. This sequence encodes CSASGSNTYEQYF.

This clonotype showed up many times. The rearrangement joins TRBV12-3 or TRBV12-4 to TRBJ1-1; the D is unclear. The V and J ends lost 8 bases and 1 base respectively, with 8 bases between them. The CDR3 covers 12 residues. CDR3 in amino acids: CASGVTNTEAFF. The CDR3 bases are TGTGCCAGCGGGGTCACGAACACTGAAGCTTTCTTT.

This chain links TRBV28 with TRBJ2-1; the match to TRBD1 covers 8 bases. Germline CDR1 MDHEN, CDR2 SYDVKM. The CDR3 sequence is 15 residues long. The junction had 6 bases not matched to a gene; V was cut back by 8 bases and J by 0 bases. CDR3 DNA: TGTGCCAGCTTGGACAGGGCGGGCTCCTACAATGAGCAGTTCTTC. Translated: CASLDRAGSYNEQFF.

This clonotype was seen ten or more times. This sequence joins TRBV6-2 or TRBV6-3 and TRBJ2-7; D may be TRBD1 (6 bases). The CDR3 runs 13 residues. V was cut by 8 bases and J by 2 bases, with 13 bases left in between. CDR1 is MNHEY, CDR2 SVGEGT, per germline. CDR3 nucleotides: TGTGCCAGCGCGACAGGTCTTGCCTACGAGCAGTACTTC. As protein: CASATGLAYEQYF.

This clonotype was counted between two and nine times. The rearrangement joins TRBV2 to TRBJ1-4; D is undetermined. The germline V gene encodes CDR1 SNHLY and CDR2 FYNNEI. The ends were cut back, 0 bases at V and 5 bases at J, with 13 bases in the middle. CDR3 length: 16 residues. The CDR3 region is CASSEALQKLNEKLFF. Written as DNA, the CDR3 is TGTGCCAGCAGTGAAGCGCTTCAGAAGTTAAATGAAAAACTGTTTTTT.

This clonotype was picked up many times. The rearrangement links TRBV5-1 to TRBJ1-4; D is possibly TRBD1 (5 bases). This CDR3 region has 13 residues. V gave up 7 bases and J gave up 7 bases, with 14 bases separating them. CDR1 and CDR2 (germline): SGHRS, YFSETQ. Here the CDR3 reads CASGTDGSEKLFF. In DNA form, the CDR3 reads TGCGCCAGCGGGACTGACGGAAGTGAAAAACTGTTTTTT.

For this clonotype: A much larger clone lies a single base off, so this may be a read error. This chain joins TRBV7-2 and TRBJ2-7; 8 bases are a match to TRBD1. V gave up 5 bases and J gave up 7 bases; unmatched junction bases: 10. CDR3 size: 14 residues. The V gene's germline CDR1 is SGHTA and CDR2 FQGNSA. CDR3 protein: CASSPGQECEEQYV. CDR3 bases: TGTGCCAGCAGCCCGGGACAGGAATGTGAGGAGCAGTACGTC.

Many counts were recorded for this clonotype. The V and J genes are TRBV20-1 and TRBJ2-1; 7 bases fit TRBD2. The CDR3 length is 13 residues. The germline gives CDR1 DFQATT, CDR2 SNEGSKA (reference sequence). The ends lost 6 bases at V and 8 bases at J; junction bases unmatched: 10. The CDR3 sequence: CSAPFGGRDEQFF. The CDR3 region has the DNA TGCAGTGCCCCTTTTGGCGGGAGAGATGAGCAGTTCTTC.

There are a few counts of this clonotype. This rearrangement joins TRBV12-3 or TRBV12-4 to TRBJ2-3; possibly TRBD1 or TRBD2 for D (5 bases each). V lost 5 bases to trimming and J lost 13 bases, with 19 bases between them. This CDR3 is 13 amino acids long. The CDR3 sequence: CASSIPGPGQEYF. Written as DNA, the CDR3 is TGTGCCAGCAGTATCCCGGGACCCGGCCAAGAGTATTTT.

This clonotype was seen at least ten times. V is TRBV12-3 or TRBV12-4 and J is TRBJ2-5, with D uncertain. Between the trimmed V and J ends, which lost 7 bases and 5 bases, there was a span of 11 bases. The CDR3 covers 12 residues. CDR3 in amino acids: CASTPGAETQYF. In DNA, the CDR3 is TGTGCCAGCACACCTGGTGCGGAGACCCAGTACTTC.

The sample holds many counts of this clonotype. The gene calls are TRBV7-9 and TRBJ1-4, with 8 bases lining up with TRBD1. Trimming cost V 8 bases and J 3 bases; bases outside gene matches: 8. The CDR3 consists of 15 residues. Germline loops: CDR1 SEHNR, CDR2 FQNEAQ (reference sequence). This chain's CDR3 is CASRRQQGANEKLFF. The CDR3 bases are TGTGCCAGCCGTAGGCAACAGGGGGCTAATGAAAAACTGTTTTTT.

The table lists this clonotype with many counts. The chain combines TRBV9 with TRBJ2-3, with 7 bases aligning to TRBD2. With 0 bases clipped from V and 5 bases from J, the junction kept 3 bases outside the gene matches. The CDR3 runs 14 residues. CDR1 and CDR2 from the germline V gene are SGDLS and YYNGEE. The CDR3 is CASSVGRGRDTQYF. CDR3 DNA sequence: TGTGCCAGCAGCGTAGGTCGCGGGAGAGATACGCAGTATTTT.

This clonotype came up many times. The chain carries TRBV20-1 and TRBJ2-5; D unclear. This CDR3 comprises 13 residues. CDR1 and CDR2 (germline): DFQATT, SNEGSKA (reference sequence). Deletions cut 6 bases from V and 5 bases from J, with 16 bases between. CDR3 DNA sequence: TGCAGTGCCGGAGCGAGGATCAGCGAGACCCAGTACTTC. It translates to CSAGARISETQYF.

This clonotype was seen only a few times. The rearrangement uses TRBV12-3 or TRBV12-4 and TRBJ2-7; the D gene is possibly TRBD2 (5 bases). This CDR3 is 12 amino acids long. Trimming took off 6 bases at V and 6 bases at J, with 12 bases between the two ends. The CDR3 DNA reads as TGTGCCAGCAGAACGGGGAGCACCGAGCAGTACGTC. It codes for CASRTGSTEQYV.

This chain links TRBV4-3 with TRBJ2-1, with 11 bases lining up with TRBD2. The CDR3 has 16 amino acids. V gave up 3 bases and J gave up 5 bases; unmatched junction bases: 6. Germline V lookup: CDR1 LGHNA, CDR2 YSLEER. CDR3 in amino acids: CASSQALAGGNNEQFF. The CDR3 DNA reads TGCGCCAGCAGCCAGGCCCTAGCGGGAGGCAACAATGAGCAGTTCTTC.

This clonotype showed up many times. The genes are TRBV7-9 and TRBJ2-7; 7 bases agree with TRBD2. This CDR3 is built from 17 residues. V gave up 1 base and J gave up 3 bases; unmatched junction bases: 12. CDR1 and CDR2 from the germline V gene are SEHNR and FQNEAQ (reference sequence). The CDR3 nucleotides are TGTGCCAGCAGCTTAGGGGAGGGTCCGGGCAATTTCTACGAGCAGTACTTC. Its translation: CASSLGEGPGNFYEQYF.

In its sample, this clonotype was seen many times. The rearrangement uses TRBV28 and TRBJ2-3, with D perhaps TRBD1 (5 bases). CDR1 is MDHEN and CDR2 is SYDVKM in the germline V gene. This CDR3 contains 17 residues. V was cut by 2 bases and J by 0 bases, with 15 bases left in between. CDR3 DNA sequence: TGTGCCAGCAGTTTAGTTAATGTCGCAGGGAGCACAGATACGCAGTATTTT. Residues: CASSLVNVAGSTDTQYF.

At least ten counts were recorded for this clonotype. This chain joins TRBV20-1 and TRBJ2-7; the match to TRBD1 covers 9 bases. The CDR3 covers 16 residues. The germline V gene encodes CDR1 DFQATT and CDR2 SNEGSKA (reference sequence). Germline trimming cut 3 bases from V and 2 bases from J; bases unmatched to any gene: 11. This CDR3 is CSASRRGQGNAYEQYV. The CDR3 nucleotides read TGCAGTGCTAGCCGGCGGGGACAGGGTAACGCCTACGAGCAGTACGTC.

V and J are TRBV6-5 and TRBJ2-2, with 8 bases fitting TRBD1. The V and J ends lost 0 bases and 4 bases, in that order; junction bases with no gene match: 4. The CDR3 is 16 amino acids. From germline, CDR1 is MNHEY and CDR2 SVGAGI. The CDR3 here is CASSYSNRGATGELFF. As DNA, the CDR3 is TGTGCCAGCAGTTACTCGAACAGGGGGGCCACCGGGGAGCTGTTTTTT.

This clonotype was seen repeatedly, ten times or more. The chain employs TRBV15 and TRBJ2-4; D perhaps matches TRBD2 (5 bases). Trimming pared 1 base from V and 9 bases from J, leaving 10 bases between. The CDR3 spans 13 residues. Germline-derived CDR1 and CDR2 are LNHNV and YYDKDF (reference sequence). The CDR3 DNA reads TGTGCCACCAGCAGAGGGCTAGCCTTCATTCAGTACTTC. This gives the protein CATSRGLAFIQYF.

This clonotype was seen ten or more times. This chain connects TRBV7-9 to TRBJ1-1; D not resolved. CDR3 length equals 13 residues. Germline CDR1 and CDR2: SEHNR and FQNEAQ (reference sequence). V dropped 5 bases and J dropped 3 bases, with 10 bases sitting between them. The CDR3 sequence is CASSPGLHTEAFF. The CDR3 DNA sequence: TGTGCCAGCAGCCCTGGTTTACACACTGAAGCTTTCTTT.

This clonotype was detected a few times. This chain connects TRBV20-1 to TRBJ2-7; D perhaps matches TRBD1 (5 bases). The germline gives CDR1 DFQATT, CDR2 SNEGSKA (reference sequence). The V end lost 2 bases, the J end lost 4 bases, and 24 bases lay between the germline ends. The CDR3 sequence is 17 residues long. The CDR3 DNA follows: TGCAGTGCTAGACATTACCTACCAGGGTCCAGTGGGTACGAGCAGTACTTC. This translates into CSARHYLPGSSGYEQYF.

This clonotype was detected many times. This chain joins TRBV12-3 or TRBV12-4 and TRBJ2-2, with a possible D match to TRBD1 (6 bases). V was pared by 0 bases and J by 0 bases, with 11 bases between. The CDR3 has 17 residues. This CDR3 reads CASSLARGGTNTGELFF. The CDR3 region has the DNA TGTGCCAGCAGTTTAGCGCGAGGGGGAACGAACACCGGGGAGCTGTTTTTT.